The subject of this entry is one T cell receptor beta chain. The antigen is not known. Stage II-IVA oral cavity squamous cell carcinoma was new and untreated by systemic or radiation therapy. Most PBMC samples had 480 ng input DNA in six replicates. The method was immunoSEQ multiplex PCR; TCRdb's version includes in-frame clones alone and lacks a portion of them. Here the sample spans about 14,000 clones, roughly three quarters being singletons. The data stem from a study of neoadjuvant anti-PD-1 for oral cavity cancer. Across the whole study: Most patients had three to four biweekly doses of 3 mg/kg nivolumab before resection.

The length of the CDR3 is 13 residues. V lost 0 bases to trimming and J lost 3 bases, with 7 bases between them. Germline CDR1 and CDR2: SGHRS and YFSETQ. Study-level results: Non-responders to neoadjuvant nivolumab had significantly more clonal PBMC T cells than responders.

The rearrangement joins TRBV5-1 to TRBJ2-7; D unresolved. Sequencing used PBMCs, obtained before nivolumab (anti-PD-1) treatment. The source of this sequence is a person aged 40 to 85 with oral cavity squamous cell carcinoma. DNA for the CDR3: TGCGCCAGCAGCTTGGCGGGCCTCTACGAGCAGTACTTC. It specifies CASSLAGLYEQYF.